Each of the 32 T cell receptor beta chains below was sequenced from the same sample in a study of blood T cell repertoires in COVID-19. Assay: immunoSEQ multiplex PCR; the TCRdb copy retains only in-frame clones and omits some. The sample shows some 200,000 clones, about 86% of them seen only once. The specimen sequenced was peripheral blood. The source of these receptors is a man aged 18-30 years with active or convalescent COVID-19.

This chain's CDR3 is CASSFFGSSGNTIYF. DNA for the CDR3: TGTGCCAGCAGTTTTTTCGGGAGCTCTGGAAACACCATATATTTT. This chain uses TRBV28 with TRBJ1-3; D call uncertain. Germline CDR1 MDHEN, CDR2 SYDVKM. The CDR3 is 15 amino acids. Deletions cut 3 bases from V and 0 bases from J, with 9 bases between. The full variable domain, completed using reference TRBV28 and TRBJ1-3, is DVKVTQSSRYLVKRTGEKVFLECVQDMDHENMFWYRQDPGLGLRLIYFSYDVKMKEKGDIPEGYSVSREKKERFSLILESASTNQTSMYLCASSFFGSSGNTIYFGEGSWLTVV.

The rearrangement uses TRBV9 and TRBJ1-1; a weak D match, TRBD1 (5 bases). Trimming cost V 0 bases and J 1 base, with 13 bases left between them. The CDR3 covers 16 residues. Germline CDR1 reads SGDLS; CDR2 reads YYNGEE. The CDR3 DNA follows: TGTGCCAGCAGCGTAGAACCTCGGGGGTCGAACACTGAAGCTTTCTTT. It translates to CASSVEPRGSNTEAFF.

The J gene is TRBJ2-1, the V gene TRBV7-2, with D hard to call. The CDR3 is made up of 14 amino acids. Germline V gives CDR1 SGHTA, CDR2 FQGNSA. Trimming pared 5 bases from V and 3 bases from J, leaving 11 bases between. Written as DNA, the CDR3 is TGTGCCAGCAGCATATACCGCGACTACAATGAGCAGTTCTTC. Protein: CASSIYRDYNEQFF.

This rearrangement joins TRBV6-2 or TRBV6-3 to TRBJ1-1; unclear D gene. CDR1 is MNHEY and CDR2 is SVGEGT in the germline V gene. Trimming removed 6 bases from V and 6 bases from J, with 23 bases in between. CDR3 length: 16 residues. CDR3 DNA sequence: TGTGCCAGCAGCCCTAGGATGGGAGGGAAGGTAGCTGAAGCTTTCTTT. It codes for CASSPRMGGKVAEAFF.

The V call is TRBV6-5, the J call TRBJ2-2, with D tentatively TRBD2 (5 bases). V gave up 4 bases and J gave up 3 bases, with 6 bases separating them. The CDR3 consists of 13 residues. Germline CDR1 reads MNHEY; CDR2 reads SVGAGI. Here the CDR3 reads CASSFSDTGELFF. Written as DNA, the CDR3 is TGTGCCAGCAGTTTTAGCGACACCGGGGAGCTGTTTTTT.

The gene calls are TRBV5-1 and TRBJ1-5, with a weak D call TRBD1 (6 bases). This CDR3 region has 14 residues. V was clipped by 2 bases and J by 3 bases, with 9 bases between them. Germline V lookup: CDR1 SGHRS, CDR2 YFSETQ. In DNA form, the CDR3 reads TGCGCCAGCAGCTTTACAGGGCCCAATCAGCCCCAGCATTTT. Its protein is CASSFTGPNQPQHF. The full variable domain, its missing parts supplied by reference TRBV5-1 and TRBJ1-5, is KAGVTQTPRYLIKTRGQQVTLSCSPISGHRSVSWYQQTPGQGLQFLFEYFSETQRNKGNFPGRFSGRQFSNSRSEMNVSTLELGDSALYLCASSFTGPNQPQHFGDGTRLSIL.

This clone was counted between two and nine times. The CDR3 loop is CASSPQTPSQGYGYTF. The CDR3 DNA sequence: TGTGCCAGTAGTCCCCAAACACCTTCGCAGGGCTATGGCTACACCTTC. The chain has TRBV19 and TRBJ1-2; D might be TRBD1 (5 bases). The CDR3 runs 16 residues. The germline V gene has CDR1 LNHDA and CDR2 SQIVND (reference sequence). V was shortened by 5 bases and J by 4 bases, with 20 bases between the two germline ends.

The rearrangement joins TRBV6-1 to TRBJ2-1, with 7 bases fitting TRBD2. Germline V gene sequence: CDR1 MNHNS, CDR2 SASEGT. The ends lost 1 base at V and 4 bases at J; junction bases unmatched: 7. The CDR3 sequence is 16 residues long. The CDR3 nucleotides read TGTGCCAGCAGTGAAGGGGAGGGGCTCCCTTACAATGAGCAGTTCTTC. This translates into CASSEGEGLPYNEQFF.

J is TRBJ1-5 and V is TRBV3-1 (or the pseudogene TRBV3-2); D not certain. This CDR3 comprises 14 residues. Germline V gives CDR1 LGHDT, CDR2 YNNKEL (reference sequence). V shed 1 base and J shed 7 bases, with 11 bases lying between them. The CDR3 nucleotides are TGTGCCAGCAGCCAAGTAGGGAGTGGACAGCCCCAGCATTTT. It is translated as CASSQVGSGQPQHF.

The chain recombines TRBV28 with TRBJ1-2; D gene unclear. This CDR3 comprises 12 residues. Trimming stripped 5 bases from V and 4 bases from J, with 8 bases between. Germline V gene data show CDR1 as MDHEN and CDR2 as SYDVKM. CDR3 DNA sequence: TGTGCCAGCAGTCTAATTAGCTATGGCTACACCTTC. It codes for CASSLISYGYTF.

V usage is TRBV28 and J usage is TRBJ2-1; 10 bases align to TRBD2. From germline, CDR1 is MDHEN and CDR2 SYDVKM. V shed 2 bases and J 6 bases; nucleotides not matched to a gene: 10. The CDR3 covers 17 residues. The CDR3 sequence is CASSLAVGLAGVNEQFF. The CDR3 coding sequence is TGTGCCAGCAGTTTAGCCGTGGGGCTAGCGGGAGTCAATGAGCAGTTCTTC.

The chain joins TRBV10-3 to TRBJ2-3; D ambiguous. Trimming removed 11 bases at V and 0 bases at J, with 3 bases between. The V gene's germline CDR1 is ENHRY and CDR2 SYGVKD. The CDR3 loop spans 10 amino acids. The CDR3 loop is CASSTDTQYF. In nucleotides, the CDR3 is TGTGCCTCTAGCACAGATACGCAGTATTTT.

This chain connects TRBV6-5 to TRBJ2-7, with D possibly TRBD2 on 5 matching bases. V lost 11 bases to trimming and J lost 6 bases, with 14 bases between them. Germline V gives CDR1 MNHEY, CDR2 SVGAGI. The CDR3 runs 11 residues. CDR3 sequence: CAAGLLREQYF. The CDR3 region has the DNA TGTGCCGCCGGACTTCTGCGCGAGCAGTACTTC.

V gene TRBV29-1 combines with J gene TRBJ2-1; 9 bases line up with TRBD1. CDR1 and CDR2 from the germline V gene are SQVTM and ANQGSEA. The V segment lost 6 bases and the J segment 7 bases; nucleotides outside the gene matches: 1. This CDR3 is 11 amino acids long. CDR3 amino acids: CSVDRGNEQFF. Here the CDR3 DNA reads TGCAGCGTGGACAGGGGAAATGAGCAGTTCTTC.

The chain links TRBV6-6 to TRBJ2-7, with D uncertain. Trimming took off 5 bases at V and 3 bases at J, with 14 bases between the two ends. From germline, CDR1 is MNHNY and CDR2 SVGAGI (reference sequence). The CDR3 sequence is 14 residues long. The CDR3 is CASSLREAFYEQYF. The CDR3 DNA reads TGTGCCAGCAGTCTCCGAGAGGCCTTCTACGAGCAGTACTTC.

The genes are TRBV5-1 and TRBJ1-4, with D possibly TRBD1 on 5 matching bases. Trimming took 1 base from V and 10 from J, leaving 17 bases between them. This CDR3 spans 15 amino acids. Germline V CDR1 and CDR2: SGHRS, YFSETQ. This CDR3 reads CASSLSGQAGGKLFF. CDR3 nucleotides: TGCGCCAGCAGCTTGTCAGGGCAGGCCGGGGGAAAACTGTTTTTT.

This chain connects TRBV4-3 to TRBJ2-1; TRBD2 matches 15 bases. J gave up 8 bases and V 0 bases, and 5 bases lay outside the gene matches. Germline-derived CDR1 and CDR2 are LGHNA and YSLEER. CDR3 length: 17 amino acids. CDR3 bases: TGCGCCAGCAGCCAAGATCTTAGGACTAGCGGGAGGGATGAGCAGTTCTTC. Protein sequence: CASSQDLRTSGRDEQFF.

This chain connects TRBV18 to TRBJ2-7; 12 nucleotides agree with TRBD2. CDR3 size: 15 residues. Trimming at V came to 5 bases and at J to 3 bases, leaving 5 bases not matched to a gene. The germline CDR1 and CDR2 sequences are KGHSH and LQKENI. The DNA of the CDR3 is TGTGCCAGCTCAGGACTAGCGGGGTTACTCTACGAGCAGTACTTC. Encoded protein: CASSGLAGLLYEQYF.

Note on this clone: The sample contains more than one DNA sequence encoding this CDR3. V gene TRBV19 combines with J gene TRBJ1-3; 7 bases fit TRBD1. Germline values: CDR1 LNHDA, CDR2 SQIVND (reference sequence). The CDR3 spans 16 residues. V dropped 3 bases and J dropped 0; count of bases not matched to a gene: 5. CDR3 sequence: CASSIRTGSSGNTIYF. The CDR3 nucleotides read TGTGCCAGTAGTATCAGGACAGGAAGCTCTGGAAACACCATATATTTT.

This clone occurred a few times. This chain joins TRBV19 and TRBJ2-6, with 10 bases fitting TRBD1. The CDR3 has 18 amino acids. Germline CDR1 and CDR2: LNHDA and SQIVND (reference sequence). V gave up 5 bases and J gave up 0 bases; unmatched junction bases: 7. The CDR3 sequence: CASSFRDRGPSGANVLTF. The CDR3 nucleotides are TGTGCCAGTAGTTTCCGGGACAGGGGACCCTCTGGGGCCAACGTCCTGACTTTC.

The chain uses TRBV5-1 and TRBJ2-6; D remains ambiguous. The germline V gene has CDR1 SGHRS and CDR2 YFSETQ. Deletions cut 0 bases from V and 4 bases from J, with 11 bases between. The length of the CDR3 is 16 residues. The DNA for the CDR3 is TGCGCCAGCAGCTTGGATCGGGTGGCAGGGGCCAACGTCCTGACTTTC. Protein product: CASSLDRVAGANVLTF.

J is TRBJ2-2 and V is TRBV20-1, with D tentatively TRBD1 (5 bases). The germline CDR1 and CDR2 sequences are DFQATT and SNEGSKA (reference sequence). This CDR3 is 13 amino acids long. The V gene lost 3 bases and the J gene lost 4 bases, with 9 bases spanning the gap. CDR3 DNA sequence: TGCAGTGCTAGTAAAAGGGGCACCGGGGAGCTGTTTTTT. It translates to CSASKRGTGELFF.

This chain joins TRBV6-5 and TRBJ1-2; no firm D call. Per the germline V gene, CDR1 is MNHEY and CDR2 is SVGAGI. The CDR3 totals 13 residues. V dropped 8 bases and J dropped 5 bases, with 15 bases sitting between them. The CDR3 bases are TGTGCCAGCCTGAGCGCCAGCGGATATGGCTACACCTTC. Translated: CASLSASGYGYTF.

The chain uses TRBV19 and TRBJ2-1; D may be TRBD1 (5 bases). Germline CDR1 is LNHDA and CDR2 is SQIVND (reference sequence). This CDR3 spans 15 amino acids. Trimming left V 1 base short and J 0 bases short, with 7 bases between. The CDR3 bases are TGTGCCAGTAGTATAGGACAGAGCTCCTACAATGAGCAGTTCTTC. Translation: CASSIGQSSYNEQFF.

This clone came up once. The chain employs TRBV25-1 and TRBJ1-6; 7 nucleotides line up with TRBD1. The germline V gene has CDR1 MGHDK and CDR2 SYGVNS. V shed 8 bases, J shed 11 bases, and the junction held 9 bases outside the gene matches. The CDR3 spans 13 residues. For the CDR3, the DNA is TGTGCCAGCGGACAGGTCGGTTCCACACCCCTCCACTTT. Translation: CASGQVGSTPLHF.

The genes are TRBV21-1 and TRBJ2-5; TRBD1 is taken as the D call from the table, unchecked against the DNA. TRBV21-1 is reported as a pseudogene. The CDR3 is made up of 16 amino acids. The DNA of the CDR3 is TGTGCCAGCAGCAATGCCGTAGGGGCGTACCAAGAGACCCAGTACTTC. It yields the protein CASSNAVGAYQETQYF.

The chain recombines TRBV5-1 with TRBJ1-1, with D maybe TRBD1 (6 bases). CDR1 and CDR2 (germline): SGHRS, YFSETQ. CDR3 length equals 16 residues. With 4 bases removed from V and 5 bases from J, the gap between germline ends came to 21 bases. The CDR3, as DNA: TGCGCCAGCAGCATCGGGACACTCAGGGATCGGACTGAAGCTTTCTTT. This codes for CASSIGTLRDRTEAFF.

V is TRBV29-1 and J is TRBJ2-3; D is possibly TRBD2 (5 bases). The CDR3 has 13 residues. The germline gives CDR1 SQVTM, CDR2 ANQGSEA. The V end was cut by 7 bases, the J end by 4 bases, with 15 bases between. Written as DNA, the CDR3 is TGCAGCGGTGGACCCATGGAGGCAGATACGCAGTATTTT. Encoded protein: CSGGPMEADTQYF.

This clone was seen only once. This rearrangement joins TRBV2 to TRBJ2-7; D is perhaps TRBD2 (5 bases). The CDR3 is 12 residues long. Germline V gene sequence: CDR1 SNHLY, CDR2 FYNNEI. The V gene lost 7 bases and the J gene lost 4 bases, with 11 bases spanning the gap. CDR3 DNA sequence: TGTGCCAGCATCGAGGGCGTTTACGAGCAGTACTTC. Its protein is CASIEGVYEQYF. The complete variable domain, with remaining parts taken from reference TRBV2 and TRBJ2-7, reads EPEVTQTPSHQVTQMGQEVILRCVPISNHLYFYWYRQILGQKVEFLVSFYNNEISEKSEIFDDQFSVERPDGSNFTLKIRSTKLEDSAMYFCASIEGVYEQYFGPGTRLTVT.

This chain links TRBV30 with TRBJ1-1; TRBD1 matches 8 bases. The CDR3 runs 16 residues. Germline CDR1 reads GTSNPN; CDR2 reads SVGIG (reference sequence). V lost 1 base and J lost 0; bases outside the gene matches: 7. CDR3 region: CAWSEIGQGMNTEAFF. In DNA form, the CDR3 reads TGTGCCTGGAGTGAAATCGGACAGGGCATGAACACTGAAGCTTTCTTT.

The V call is TRBV6-5, the J call TRBJ2-3; 9 bases map to TRBD2. V lost 6 bases, J lost 4 bases, and 8 bases stayed unmatched. Germline CDR1 MNHEY, CDR2 SVGAGI. This CDR3 has 15 amino acids. The CDR3 nucleotides are TGTGCCAGCAGAGCAGGCGGGGGGGGCGCAGATACGCAGTATTTT. It codes for CASRAGGGGADTQYF.

The chain is built from TRBV3-1 (or the pseudogene TRBV3-2) and TRBJ1-5; no clear D gene. The CDR3 is 13 amino acids. In germline, CDR1 is LGHDT, CDR2 YNNKEL (reference sequence). The ends were cut back, 0 bases at V and 5 bases at J, with 5 bases in the middle. The CDR3 DNA reads as TGTGCCAGCAGCCAAGATCGGGATCAGCCCCAGCATTTT. It translates to CASSQDRDQPQHF.